This T cell receptor (beta chain) was captured in a study of T cell responses to AZD1222 COVID-19 vaccine. On this clone itself: Its antigen is not known.

Overall study findings and caveats: Sampling captured repertoires only after the peak T cell response. The donor group comprised mostly white British people and more females; the analysis possibly underestimated clonal diversity. CD4 TCRs covered the whole spike, strongest at regions 160-218 and 743-854.

The assay was immunoSEQ multiplex PCR, and TCRdb's table has in-frame clones only and misses some. The repertoire holds about 85,000 clones, with about 85% as singletons. Germline V gene lookup returns CDR1 DFQATT and CDR2 SNEGSKA (reference sequence). V gave up 3 bases and J gave up 6 bases; unmatched junction bases: 13. There are 17 residues in the CDR3. Second doses that came at about 4 or about 12 weeks were put together. The TCR sequence derives from an adult who received the AZD1222 COVID-19 vaccine. The chain joins TRBV20-1 to TRBJ2-1; 11 nucleotides align to TRBD2. Sequences were derived from peripheral blood, sampled 28 days after the second AZD1222 dose. CDR3 region: CSASWSSGGIRSNEQFF. As DNA, the CDR3 is TGCAGTGCTAGTTGGTCTAGCGGGGGGATCCGTAGCAATGAGCAGTTCTTC.